Below are 20 T cell receptor beta chains sequenced from a single sample in a study of T cell responses to AZD1222 COVID-19 vaccine. The repertoire was sequenced with immunoSEQ multiplex PCR; TCRdb's copy has only in-frame clones and lacks some. The table records approximately 24,000 clones, 88% of them present only once. The sample in question was peripheral blood, obtained 28 days after the second AZD1222 dose. Receptors were obtained from an adult who received the AZD1222 COVID-19 vaccine.

CDR3 sequence (DNA): TGCGCCAGCAGCCAAGTCGGGGGGGCCGATACGCAGTATTTT. It yields the protein CASSQVGGADTQYF. The J gene is TRBJ2-3, the V gene TRBV4-1, with 8 bases lining up with TRBD2. The CDR3 has 14 residues. Germline CDR1 is MGHRA and CDR2 is YSYEKL. V shed 1 base and J 6 bases; nucleotides not matched to a gene: 3.

The chain employs TRBV3-1 (or the pseudogene TRBV3-2) and TRBJ1-2; 9 bases map to TRBD1. CDR1 and CDR2 (germline): LGHDT, YNNKEL (reference sequence). This CDR3 region has 13 residues. The V segment lost 5 bases and the J segment 4 bases; nucleotides outside the gene matches: 2. The CDR3 region is CASSAGQGYGYTF. The CDR3 DNA reads as TGTGCCAGCAGCGCGGGACAGGGCTATGGCTACACCTTC.

The genes are TRBV7-8 and TRBJ1-5, with D perhaps TRBD1 (5 bases). CDR3 size: 19 residues. Per the germline V gene, CDR1 is SGHVS and CDR2 is FQNEAQ. V lost 5 bases and J 2 bases, leaving 25 bases between the germline ends. In nucleotides, the CDR3 is TGTGCCAGCAGCCTCCGTCGATTGTGGGGGGGTGTGGGCAATCAGCCCCAGCATTTT. Residues: CASSLRRLWGGVGNQPQHF.

V gene TRBV5-6 combines with J gene TRBJ2-5; 8 nucleotides line up with TRBD1. This CDR3 has 14 amino acids. V gave up 4 bases and J gave up 5 bases; unmatched junction bases: 7. Germline CDR1 SGHDT, CDR2 YYEEEE. CDR3 nucleotide sequence: TGTGCCAGCAGCAAGGACAGGGCGGAGGAGACCCAGTACTTC. It specifies CASSKDRAEETQYF.

The chain recombines TRBV19 with TRBJ1-6; a weak D match, TRBD1 (6 bases). CDR3 length: 14 residues. V was cut by 6 bases and J by 9 bases, with 15 bases left in between. Germline-derived CDR1 and CDR2 are LNHDA and SQIVND (reference sequence). CDR3 DNA: TGTGCCAGTAGGCCGACAGGAGAAGCTTCACCCCTCCACTTT. This gives the protein CASRPTGEASPLHF.

This chain links TRBV6-2 or TRBV6-3 with TRBJ2-5; no definite D call. CDR1 and CDR2 (germline): MNHEY, SVGEGT. Trimming took off 2 bases at V and 1 base at J, with 5 bases between the two ends. CDR3 length: 13 residues. The CDR3 DNA is TGTGCCAGCAGTTACGTACCCCAAGAGACCCAGTACTTC. Translated: CASSYVPQETQYF.

V usage is TRBV3-1 (or the pseudogene TRBV3-2) and J usage is TRBJ1-5; D might be TRBD1 (6 bases). V lost 1 base, J lost 6 bases, and 13 bases lay in between. The CDR3 has 15 residues. The germline V gene has CDR1 LGHDT and CDR2 YNNKEL (reference sequence). CDR3 in DNA: TGTGCCAGCAGCCAAGTTTTAGGGGGTAGTCAGCCCCAGCATTTT. Its protein is CASSQVLGGSQPQHF.

The chain is built from TRBV14 and TRBJ1-1; 7 bases map to TRBD1. V shed 4 bases, J shed 0 bases, and the junction held 5 bases outside the gene matches. Germline-derived CDR1 and CDR2 are SGHDN and FVKESK. There are 15 residues in the CDR3. CDR3 sequence reads: CASSLLTGMNTEAFF. CDR3 DNA: TGTGCCAGCAGCCTACTGACAGGGATGAACACTGAAGCTTTCTTT.

The chain employs TRBV5-1 and TRBJ2-1, with 9 bases fitting TRBD1. V shed 4 bases, J shed 9 bases, and the junction held 11 bases outside the gene matches. The CDR3 is 15 residues long. The V gene's germline CDR1 is SGHRS and CDR2 YFSETQ. The CDR3 region is CASSLTGGLKAEQFF. CDR3 coding DNA: TGCGCCAGCAGCCTAACAGGGGGCCTCAAGGCTGAGCAGTTCTTC.

The V gene is TRBV5-1, the J gene TRBJ1-6; 9 bases match TRBD1. The CDR3 is 15 amino acids. Germline V gives CDR1 SGHRS, CDR2 YFSETQ. V lost 5 bases to trimming and J lost 3 bases; unmatched junction nucleotides: 3. CDR3 residues: CASRQTGGYNSPLHF. The CDR3, as DNA: TGCGCCAGCAGACAGACAGGGGGCTATAATTCACCCCTCCACTTT.

The rearrangement joins TRBV6-1 to TRBJ1-2; D possibly corresponds to TRBD1 (5 bases). CDR1 MNHNS and CDR2 SASEGT come from the germline V gene. Between the trimmed V and J ends, which lost 2 bases and 0 bases, there was a span of 16 bases. This CDR3 is built from 17 residues. The CDR3 region is CASSETGRAQTNYGYTF. The CDR3 region has the DNA TGTGCCAGCAGTGAAACGGGGCGCGCCCAAACTAACTATGGCTACACCTTC.

The chain joins TRBV18 to TRBJ2-5; TRBD2 matches 8 bases. The CDR3 has 15 residues. Germline V gene sequence: CDR1 KGHSH, CDR2 LQKENI. With V trimmed by 5 bases and J by 2 bases, 7 bases remained unmatched. The CDR3: CASSYGGARQETQYF. In DNA, the CDR3 is TGTGCCAGCTCATACGGGGGGGCCAGGCAAGAGACCCAGTACTTC.

This rearrangement joins TRBV5-8 to TRBJ1-4; TRBD1 aligns across 10 bases. The CDR3 totals 15 residues. Trimming removed 5 bases from V and 3 bases from J; junction bases left unmatched: 4. The germline gives CDR1 SGHTS, CDR2 YDEGEE. CDR3 sequence: CASRGTGAPNEKLFF. For the CDR3, the DNA is TGTGCCAGCAGAGGGACAGGGGCACCTAATGAAAAACTGTTTTTT.

The gene calls are TRBV10-2 and TRBJ2-3; 7 bases fit TRBD1. The germline CDR1 and CDR2 sequences are WSHSY and SAAADI. V was pared by 3 bases and J by 2 bases, with 5 bases of the junction left unmatched. The CDR3 consists of 15 residues. CDR3 region: CASSDVDRFTDTQYF. The DNA of the CDR3 is TGCGCCAGCAGTGACGTGGACAGGTTCACAGATACGCAGTATTTT.

The chain carries TRBV19 and TRBJ1-4, with D uncertain. In germline, CDR1 is LNHDA, CDR2 SQIVND (reference sequence). The CDR3 runs to 13 residues. In nucleotides, the CDR3 is TGTGGCTCAGCGCCACGGACTAATGAAAAACTGTTTTTT. It yields the protein CGSAPRTNEKLFF.

The V and J genes are TRBV28 and TRBJ2-7; 7 bases are shared with TRBD1. CDR1 and CDR2 (germline): MDHEN, SYDVKM. The CDR3 loop spans 18 amino acids. The ends lost 4 bases at V and 0 bases at J; junction bases unmatched: 15. CDR3: CASSWGRTGNSFSYEQYF. Here the CDR3 DNA reads TGTGCCAGCAGTTGGGGACGGACAGGAAACTCCTTCTCCTACGAGCAGTACTTC.

This clone has a single count. The rearrangement joins TRBV6-4 to TRBJ2-2; 9 bases map to TRBD2. V was pared by 2 bases and J by 6 bases, with 7 bases of the junction left unmatched. The CDR3 length is 16 residues. Germline V gives CDR1 MRHNA, CDR2 SNTAGT. CDR3 sequence (DNA): TGTGCCAGCAGTGACCCCGGGACTAGCCCCCCCGGGGAGCTGTTTTTT. It specifies CASSDPGTSPPGELFF.

The gene calls are TRBV9 and TRBJ1-5; 10 nucleotides line up with TRBD1. The CDR3 loop spans 17 amino acids. CDR1 is SGDLS, CDR2 YYNGEE, per germline. V shed 3 bases, J shed 2 bases, and the junction held 8 bases outside the gene matches. The CDR3 loop is CASSAGTGERGNQPQHF. Written as DNA, the CDR3 is TGTGCCAGCAGCGCCGGGACAGGGGAGAGGGGCAATCAGCCCCAGCATTTT.

This clone has just a few counts. A junction end diverges from the germline sequence, so it may reflect a read error. The chain uses TRBV5-1 and TRBJ2-7, with 10 bases that match TRBD1. Germline values: CDR1 SGHRS, CDR2 YFSETQ. The CDR3 is 14 residues long. CDR3 protein: CASSLGTGDHEQYF. The DNA of the CDR3 is TGCGCCAGCAGTTTGGGGACAGGGGACCACGAGCAGTACTTC.

This rearrangement joins TRBV6-1 to TRBJ1-6; D possibly corresponds to TRBD1 (5 bases). CDR1 MNHNS and CDR2 SASEGT come from the germline V gene. Trimming removed 1 base at V and 0 bases at J, with 10 bases between. The CDR3 is 17 residues long. The CDR3 loop reads CASSEVGGSSYNSPLHF. CDR3 DNA sequence: TGTGCCAGCAGTGAAGTCGGGGGTAGCTCCTATAATTCACCCCTCCACTTT.